A selection of T cell receptor beta chains follows, all from one sample in a study of tumor and adjacent non-tumor tissue in lung cancer. From the multiplex PCR reads, TCRdb called clonotypes with MiXCR, one entry per CDR3 protein. The data show 80,000 to 130,000 distinct CDR3 sequences, with about 60% seen just once and approximately 19% held by the top ten. The sequenced sample was distant non-tumor lung tissue. All receptors come from a man aged 25-45 years with non-small cell lung cancer. Both conserved end residues are trimmed from each CDR3. D genes are given only for firm matches.

length	V	D	J	CDR3
13	TRBV10-3	TRBD2	TRBJ2-3	AIKTSGTSTDTQY
11	TRBV6-5	NA	TRBJ2-5	ASSRWGSETQY
15	TRBV5-6	NA	TRBJ2-6	ASSLVGAVAGANVLT
13	TRBV5-1	NA	TRBJ2-3	ASSPNRASTDTQY
10	TRBV4-1	NA	TRBJ2-2	ASSQQTVELF
13	TRBV12-3/TRBV12-4	NA	TRBJ2-1	ASSLVRLPYNEQL
13	TRBV7-9	NA	TRBJ2-2	ASSLQADSRGELF
11	TRBV5-1	NA	TRBJ2-7	ASSLGGTYEQY
16	TRBV4-2	TRBD2	TRBJ2-1	ASSQPPHSGGTYNEQF
12	TRBV20-1	TRBD2	TRBJ2-3	SAIGGLVLDMQY
14	TRBV28	TRBD2	TRBJ2-4	ASSPPLTSGKNIQY
15	TRBV24-1	TRBD2	TRBJ2-7	ATSELAGREAFHERY
13	TRBV12-3/TRBV12-4	TRBD1	TRBJ2-7	VSSLSGQGREEQY
11	TRBV11-2	NA	TRBJ2-7	ASSWVGTYDQY
13	TRBV24-1	NA	TRBJ2-1	ATSELEGRSHGQF
15	TRBV14	NA	TRBJ2-7	ASSQDGVGTGTREQY
10	TRBV29-1	NA	TRBJ2-7	GVEVSYYEQY
10	TRBV10-3	NA	TRBJ2-2	AISESAGELF
12	TRBV6-5	NA	TRBJ1-1	ASSYGTVNTEAF
13	TRBV4-2	NA	TRBJ2-7	ASSQEYLFLYEQY
12	TRBV11-1	NA	TRBJ2-7	ANSLRQEIDEQY
13	TRBV24-1	TRBD1	TRBJ1-1	ATSDSRTGSTEAF
12	TRBV6-1	NA	TRBJ1-2	ACSEGRGLYGYT
12	TRBV11-2	NA	TRBJ2-7	ASSLGDEGYKQY
10	TRBV6-1	NA	TRBJ2-2	ASSVLTGELI
11	TRBV11-2	TRBD2	TRBJ2-7	ASGAGLGSEQY
12	TRBV7-3	NA	TRBJ2-7	ASSPGPLVYEQY
11	TRBV12-3/TRBV12-4	NA	TRBJ2-2	ASKRETFGELF
13	TRBV6-5	NA	TRBJ1-6	ASSPEGTEGSPLH
11	TRBV11-2	TRBD1	TRBJ1-2	ASSFGTAGGYT
11	TRBV11-1	NA	TRBJ1-5	VSSLDWDQPQH
11	TRBV5-1	NA	TRBJ1-1	ASSLRVVTEAF
13	TRBV5-4	NA	TRBJ1-1	ASNAGGGRNTEAL
14	TRBV6-1	NA	TRBJ2-6	ASSPRAGTGTNVLT
13	TRBV11-2	TRBD2	TRBJ2-3	ASSRGGKFTDTQY
13	TRBV4-1	NA	TRBJ2-7	ARSQDQTATYEQY
10	TRBV28	NA	TRBJ1-2	SSSPRGRGYT
13	TRBV6-1	NA	TRBJ2-7	DSSASGTGSYEQY
10	TRBV10-3	NA	TRBJ1-2	AIRPGALSYT
10	TRBV11-2	NA	TRBJ1-1	ASSVEGRGAF
13	TRBV30	NA	TRBJ2-7	AWSPLTGVSYEQY
12	TRBV6-5	NA	TRBJ2-5	ATSYDGSIETQY
11	TRBV20-1	NA	TRBJ1-2	SARTAGVRGCT
12	TRBV5-1	TRBD1	TRBJ1-6	ANSVDRGNSPLH
11	TRBV6-5	NA	TRBJ2-7	ASSYEGPYEQC
13	TRBV29-1	NA	TRBJ2-5	SVEGHSRGAETQY
13	TRBV6-5	TRBD1	TRBJ2-7	ASSYWGQGYYEHY
11	TRBV24-1	NA	TRBJ2-3	GTSDSTTDTQY
11	TRBV12-3/TRBV12-4	NA	TRBJ2-3	ASSSLPTDTQY
14	TRBV12-5	TRBD1	TRBJ2-2	ASGLVRGQDTGELF
14	TRBV20-1	NA	TRBJ1-3	SARHTGGGSGNTIY
16	TRBV7-8	TRBD2	TRBJ2-7	ASSPGPGTGTISYEQY
11	TRBV11-2	NA	TRBJ2-2	ANSLKNTGELF
10	TRBV11-2	NA	TRBJ1-1	ASTRGADEAF
14	TRBV5-5	TRBD2	TRBJ2-7	ASRRRIAGGTYEQN
13	TRBV11-1	NA	TRBJ2-1	ANSVFLVGVDEQF